This T cell receptor beta chain was retrieved from a study of blood T cell repertoires in COVID-19 (dated by TCRdb to between 2020 and 2021). Concerning the study at large: Samples from collaborators originated in the United States, Italy and Spain and spanned both the acute and convalescent phases of COVID-19. The prospective study material was composed of cDNA or gDNA derived from T cells, B-cell-depleted T cells, or PBMCs. Subjects who had been exposed to COVID-19, were actively infected with it, or had recovered from it provided the deeply sampled blood TCRbeta repertoires that made up the dataset. A freely available public database, intended as a resource for researchers studying the immune response to SARS-CoV-2, is where the repertoires were released. A de-identified subject ID, COVID-19 status, age in years and sex were almost always included in the sample metadata. Where available, HLA class I and class II types were obtained from metadata supplied by the sample provider rather than from assay-based typing. Samples were obtained from the ongoing ImmuneRACE study (first 160 participants) and from 1,000 to 1,500 subjects provided by 6 global collaborators. Points the paper makes about the study in general: The quantity of clinical and demographic metadata differed by source and by participant and was supplied without curation.

According to the germline V gene, CDR1 reads SGHTA and CDR2 reads FQGNSA. At the junction V is shortened by 5 bases and J by 7 bases, with 12 bases in between. The CDR3 measures 14 amino acids from cysteine to phenylalanine. The sequence is cut down to CDR3 DNA, 42 bases in frame from base 1. TCRbeta CDR3 regions were amplified from genomic DNA using the immunoSEQ Assay, a bias-controlled multiplex PCR. Per the source publication's procedure: Within the assay, amplification of reference gene primers was used to estimate how many nucleated cells each sample contained. To quantify the absolute abundance of each unique TCRbeta CDR3 rearrangement, sequence reads were collapsed and filtered. For each sample, productive Simpson clonality was calculated as the square root of Simpson's diversity index over productive rearrangements. TCRdb retrieved this table from immuneACCESS and kept in-frame rearrangements only. Not all clones are present; in checked studies, unresolved V genes account for under half, and no reason is known for the remainder. Clone size and V and J calls were adopted from that table, with D and trimming inferred from the DNA. For this sample the table gives more than 60,000 clones, of which around 80% were detected only once. Over 4.5% of the sample belongs to the ten largest clones.

This clone was counted a few times. Its specific antigen is unknown. No per-base quality is available; no much larger clone lies one base away. The collaborating institutions used their own protocols to collect whole blood in K2EDTA tubes. For TCRbeta analysis, collaborator samples were shipped as frozen whole blood, as isolated PBMCs, or as DNA extracted from either sample type. The chain uses TRBV7-2 and TRBJ1-6, and TRBD1 may be the D gene, going by 6 matching bases. Sequenced material: peripheral blood. The TCR was taken from a man in his 60s with active or convalescent COVID-19. The CDR3 here reads CASSGNRVNSPLHF. The nucleotide sequence is TGTGCCAGCAGCGGGAACAGGGTAAATTCACCCCTCCACTTT.